Shown below are 31 T cell receptor beta chains from a single sample sequenced in a study of Graves' ophthalmopathy and Graves' hyperthyroidism. Beta-chain TCR CDR3 regions were amplified from RNA transcripts. The authors performed first-round RT-PCR with HTBI primers and then a second-round multiplex PCR. TCRdb used MiXCR to reprocess the multiplex PCR reads, holding one entry per CDR3 protein. This sample has hundreds of thousands of distinct CDR3 sequences, with over 40% found just once. Sequencing used peripheral blood. Receptors originate from an adult man with Graves' ophthalmopathy.

This clonotype was counted a single time. V gene TRBV24-1 combines with J gene TRBJ2-7; D gene unclear. The better agreement between TRBJ2-1 and the DNA end casts doubt on the J call. Germline loops: CDR1 KGHDR, CDR2 SFDVKD. The CDR3 has 11 residues. The CDR3 DNA reads as TGTGCCACCAGTGAGGACAATGAGCAGTTCTTC. It codes for CATSEDNEQFF.

At least ten counts were recorded for this clonotype. V gene TRBV9 combines with J gene TRBJ1-4; TRBD1 is a possible D gene (5 bases). Germline V CDR1 and CDR2: SGDLS, YYNGEE. This CDR3 is 15 amino acids long. V was trimmed by 1 base and J by 5 bases, leaving 12 bases between them. The CDR3 region is CASSVSPAGNEKLFF. The CDR3 region has the DNA TGTGCCAGCAGCGTAAGCCCGGCAGGGAATGAAAAACTGTTTTTT.

The chain carries TRBV5-4 and TRBJ2-2; TRBD2 agrees at 9 bases. The germline V gene encodes CDR1 SGHNT and CDR2 YYREEE (reference sequence). The CDR3 is made up of 14 amino acids. J was trimmed by 7 bases and V by 3 bases; bases with no gene match: 4. DNA of the CDR3: TGTGCCAGCAGCTCCGGGACTAGCATCGGGGAGCTGTTTTTT. It translates to CASSSGTSIGELFF.

This clonotype came up a few times. The chain joins TRBV2 to TRBJ2-5, with 9 bases identical to TRBD2. V was clipped by 7 bases and J by 2 bases; unmatched bases: 5. This CDR3 is built from 14 residues. CDR1 SNHLY and CDR2 FYNNEI come from the germline V gene. CDR3 nucleotides: TGTGCCAGCACCCCGCGGGGGGGTCAAGAGACCCAGTACTTC. Translation: CASTPRGGQETQYF.

The V and J genes are TRBV6-6 and TRBJ2-3, with D possibly TRBD1 on 6 matching bases. The CDR3 runs to 15 residues. Trimming removed 5 bases at V and 0 bases at J, with 12 bases between. Germline CDR1 and CDR2: MNHNY and SVGAGI (reference sequence). The CDR3 DNA is TGTGCCAGCAGTCCTGGACAGACTAGCACAGATACGCAGTATTTT. This gives the protein CASSPGQTSTDTQYF.

Points on this clonotype: Compared with germline, one end of the junction differs, possibly owing to a read error. V gene TRBV7-3 combines with J gene TRBJ2-5; 10 positions match TRBD1. Germline CDR1 SGHTA, CDR2 FQGTGA. This CDR3 is 15 amino acids long. CDR3 sequence (DNA): TGTGCCAGCAACTTAGGGACAGGGGATTGGGAGACCCAGTACTTC. It yields the protein CASNLGTGDWETQYF.

This clonotype has at least ten counts. This rearrangement joins TRBV7-2 to TRBJ1-1; no definite D call. Germline CDR1 reads SGHTA; CDR2 reads FQGNSA. V lost 2 bases, J lost 5 bases, and 15 bases lay in between. The CDR3 sequence is 15 residues long. The CDR3 region is CASSLSVGMGTEAFF. The CDR3 nucleotides are TGTGCCAGCAGCTTATCGGTGGGCATGGGAACTGAAGCTTTCTTT.

There are many counts of this clonotype. The rearrangement links TRBV6-6 to TRBJ2-7; D not resolved. V lost 8 bases and J lost 6, with 11 bases in between. This CDR3 has 11 residues. CDR1 is MNHNY and CDR2 is SVGAGI in the germline V gene (reference sequence). The CDR3 DNA reads TGTGCCAGCGGGTCCAGTCGCGAGCAGTACTTC. Residues: CASGSSREQYF.

This clonotype was counted many times. This chain uses TRBV5-1 with TRBJ1-1, with D unresolved. The CDR3 sequence is 13 residues long. Per germline, CDR1 SGHRS and CDR2 YFSETQ. Trimming removed 2 bases from V and 1 base from J, with 6 bases in between. CDR3 bases: TGCGCCAGCAGCTTCACACAGAACACTGAAGCTTTCTTT. Translation gives CASSFTQNTEAFF.

On this clonotype: The junction differs from germline at one of its ends, possibly a read error. The chain links TRBV7-6 to TRBJ2-2; the D gene is possibly TRBD2 (5 bases). This CDR3 region has 14 residues. Germline assignment: CDR1 SGHVS and CDR2 FNYEAQ. The CDR3 loop is CASSLEGNTGELSF. The CDR3, as DNA: TGTGCCAGCAGCTTAGAGGGAAACACCGGGGAGCTGTCTTTT.

The rearrangement links TRBV4-3 to TRBJ2-3; D gene unclear. The V end was cut by 3 bases, the J end by 3 bases, with 10 bases between. The germline V gene has CDR1 LGHNA and CDR2 YSLEER. CDR3 length: 14 amino acids. The CDR3 loop reads CASSQGTLTDTQYF. The CDR3 DNA sequence: TGCGCCAGCAGCCAGGGCACCTTGACAGATACGCAGTATTTT.

This clonotype occurred a few times. This chain links TRBV27 with TRBJ2-2; no definite D call. With 8 bases removed from V and 1 base from J, the gap between germline ends came to 5 bases. The germline V gene has CDR1 MNHEY and CDR2 SMNVEV (reference sequence). The CDR3 length is 12 residues. The CDR3 reads CASGWNTGELFF. CDR3 nucleotide sequence: TGTGCCAGCGGATGGAACACCGGGGAGCTGTTTTTT.

Note on this clonotype: The CDR3 does not close with the conserved phenylalanine or tryptophan, likely indicating a read error. The CDR3 loop is CARRRGATQETQYS. The CDR3 DNA reads as TGTGCCAGACGTCGCGGCGCCACGCAAGAGACCCAGTACTCC. J is TRBJ2-5 and V is TRBV25-1; D ambiguous. This CDR3 has 14 residues. Germline V gene sequence: CDR1 MGHDK, CDR2 SYGVNS. Trimming pared 9 bases from V and 2 bases from J, leaving 16 bases between.

The chain carries TRBV7-2 and TRBJ2-1; D unresolved. The CDR3 contains 13 residues. The V and J ends lost 3 bases and 2 bases respectively, with 5 bases between them. CDR1 is SGHTA, CDR2 FQGNSA, per germline. DNA of the CDR3: TGTGCCAGCAGCTTGGACCCCTACAATGAGCAGTTCTTC. Translating gives CASSLDPYNEQFF.

J is TRBJ2-7 and V is TRBV6-6; maybe TRBD2 (6 bases). Per germline, CDR1 MNHNY and CDR2 SVGAGI (reference sequence). Trimming removed 10 bases at V and 2 bases at J, with 15 bases between. The CDR3 covers 13 residues. In DNA, the CDR3 is TGTGCCACGCAGCCGGGACTTACCTACGAGCAGTACTTC. Translated: CATQPGLTYEQYF.

This clonotype has ten or more counts. V usage is TRBV7-9 and J usage is TRBJ1-1; 7 bases are shared with TRBD1. The CDR3 contains 14 residues. Germline CDR1 is SEHNR and CDR2 is FQNEAQ (reference sequence). V dropped 1 base and J dropped 7; count of bases not matched to a gene: 6. The CDR3 nucleotides read TGTGCCAGCAGCTTAGGACAGGGATTTGGTGAAGCTTTCTTT. Amino acids: CASSLGQGFGEAFF.

This clonotype was recorded once. The chain employs TRBV2 and TRBJ2-7, with a possible D match to TRBD1 (5 bases). The CDR3 length is 13 residues. Germline lookup yields CDR1 SNHLY and CDR2 FYNNEI. V lost 6 bases to trimming and J lost 5 bases, with 14 bases between them. CDR3 nucleotide sequence: TGTGCCAGCAGCGTTGGTCAGGGCAACGAGCAGTACTTC. Translation gives CASSVGQGNEQYF.

About this clonotype: This CDR3 is missing its conserved last phenylalanine or tryptophan, likely due to a read error. This chain joins TRBV11-2 and TRBJ2-5, with no clear D. The length of the CDR3 is 15 residues. V was pared by 8 bases and J by 1 base, with 17 bases between. The germline V gene has CDR1 SGHAT and CDR2 FQNNGV. This CDR3 is CASAEIRAFQETQYI. In DNA form, the CDR3 reads TGTGCCAGCGCTGAGATCCGGGCTTTCCAAGAGACCCAGTACATC.

The chain carries TRBV6-5 and TRBJ1-5; no clear D gene. The CDR3 totals 14 residues. The V and J ends lost 3 bases and 14 bases respectively, with 20 bases between them. Per the germline V gene, CDR1 is MNHEY and CDR2 is SVGAGI. The CDR3, as DNA: TGTGCCAGCAGTTATGGACGGACCGCGGTGCACGAGCATTTT. Encoded protein: CASSYGRTAVHEHF.

To note about this clonotype: This could be a read error, since a much larger clone is one nucleotide away. V gene TRBV20-1 combines with J gene TRBJ1-2; the D gene is possibly TRBD1 (5 bases). Trimming pared 6 bases from V and 1 base from J, leaving 18 bases between. Germline values: CDR1 DFQATT, CDR2 SNEGSKA (reference sequence). The CDR3 is made up of 15 amino acids. CDR3 sequence: CSAAGRHTFNYGYTF. In nucleotides, the CDR3 is TGCAGTGCGGCGGGACGTCATACCTTTAACTATGGCTACACCTTC.

As regards this clonotype: A clone one base away is much larger, so this may be a read error. The chain uses TRBV12-3 or TRBV12-4 and TRBJ2-5, with D tentatively TRBD1 (6 bases). The CDR3 extends over 15 amino acids. Trimming cost V 4 bases and J 7 bases, with 19 bases left between them. Written as DNA, the CDR3 is TGTGCCAGCAGTTACTCGCCCACAGGGCCAGGGACCCAGTACTTC. Amino acid sequence: CASSYSPTGPGTQYF.

There are many counts of this clonotype. The V and J genes are TRBV10-3 and TRBJ2-1; TRBD1 is a possible D gene (5 bases). Trimming took 1 base from V and 1 from J, leaving 8 bases between them. This CDR3 region has 15 residues. Per germline, CDR1 ENHRY and CDR2 SYGVKD. The CDR3 region is CAISELGVSYNEQFF. The CDR3 DNA sequence: TGTGCCATCAGTGAGTTAGGGGTTTCCTACAATGAGCAGTTCTTC.

This clonotype occurred a few times. At one end the junction does not follow the germline gene, possibly because of a read error. The rearrangement joins TRBV4-1 to TRBJ1-2; D is undetermined. The germline V gene has CDR1 MGHRA and CDR2 YSYEKL. The CDR3 totals 17 residues. In DNA, the CDR3 is TGTGCCAGCAGCCAAGATAGGCGGCAGGCTGCGATTCATGGCTACACCTTC. Amino acids: CASSQDRRQAAIHGYTF.

The sample holds many counts of this clonotype. CDR3 DNA: TGTGCCAGCAGCTTAGAGCGGAATACGAACACCGGGGAGCTGTTTTTT. It yields the protein CASSLERNTNTGELFF. The chain employs TRBV7-6 and TRBJ2-2, with D possibly being TRBD2 (5 bases). The V gene lost 1 base and the J gene lost 0 bases, with 9 bases spanning the gap. The CDR3 loop spans 16 amino acids. The V gene's germline CDR1 is SGHVS and CDR2 FNYEAQ.

In the case of this clonotype: A much more abundant neighbour one base away suggests this may be a read error. The gene calls are TRBV24-1 and TRBJ2-7, with D perhaps matching TRBD1 (6 bases). This CDR3 has 13 residues. Trimming left V 9 bases short and J 3 bases short, with 14 bases between. CDR1 KGHDR and CDR2 SFDVKD come from the germline V gene. CDR3 in amino acids: CATGQGQNYEQYF. The CDR3 region has the DNA TGTGCCACCGGCCAAGGACAGAACTACGAGCAGTACTTC.

The chain couples TRBV12-3 or TRBV12-4 to TRBJ2-7, with a possible D match to TRBD1 (5 bases). The CDR3 has 14 residues. The V end lost 2 bases, the J end lost 3 bases, and 11 bases lay between the germline ends. The CDR3 sequence: CASSLLSRDYEQYF. Here the CDR3 DNA reads TGTGCCAGCAGTTTATTGTCCAGGGACTACGAGCAGTACTTC.

In this sample, this clonotype turned up many times. This chain connects TRBV20-1 to TRBJ1-1, with 8 positions matching TRBD1. Germline V lookup: CDR1 DFQATT, CDR2 SNEGSKA (reference sequence). Losses at the gene ends were 6 bases for V and 5 bases for J; bases not matched to a gene: 11. This CDR3 is 14 amino acids long. CDR3: CSAPAQGARTEAFF. The DNA for the CDR3 is TGCAGTGCCCCGGCTCAGGGGGCTCGTACTGAAGCTTTCTTT.

This clonotype was counted a few times. The chain couples TRBV5-5 to TRBJ1-2, with 9 bases aligning to TRBD1. V gave up 5 bases and J gave up 1 base; unmatched junction bases: 12. CDR1 is SGHKS and CDR2 is YYEKEE in the germline V gene (reference sequence). This CDR3 is built from 17 residues. The CDR3 bases are TGTGCCAGCAGTTTAGATGCGGGACAGGGAATTAACTATGGCTACACCTTC. Translated: CASSLDAGQGINYGYTF.

The V call is TRBV6-5, the J call TRBJ2-5; tentative D call: TRBD1 (5 bases). The CDR3 contains 15 residues. Germline lookup yields CDR1 MNHEY and CDR2 SVGAGI. Trimming pared 2 bases from V and 4 bases from J, leaving 14 bases between. Written as DNA, the CDR3 is TGTGCCAGCAGTTACGGGGCTACCGAGTTAGAGACCCAGTACTTC. Amino acids: CASSYGATELETQYF.

This clonotype came up many times. V and J are TRBV10-2 and TRBJ1-5; 10 positions match TRBD1. Germline V gene sequence: CDR1 WSHSY, CDR2 SAAADI. Trimming took 6 bases from V and 7 from J; bases not matched to a gene: 12. This CDR3 has 16 amino acids. CDR3 bases: TGCGCCAGCAGCCGGCTGGGACAGGGGTCAGAACAGCCCCAGCATTTT. Translating it yields CASSRLGQGSEQPQHF.

This chain joins TRBV27 and TRBJ2-7, with TRBD1 matching over 11 bases. Looked up from germline, CDR1 is MNHEY and CDR2 is SMNVEV (reference sequence). The CDR3 is 14 residues long. With 6 bases clipped from V and 7 bases from J, the junction kept 8 bases outside the gene matches. In DNA form, the CDR3 reads TGTGCCAGCAGCTTCGGACAGGGGGCGCGGGAGCAGTACTTC. This codes for CASSFGQGAREQYF.